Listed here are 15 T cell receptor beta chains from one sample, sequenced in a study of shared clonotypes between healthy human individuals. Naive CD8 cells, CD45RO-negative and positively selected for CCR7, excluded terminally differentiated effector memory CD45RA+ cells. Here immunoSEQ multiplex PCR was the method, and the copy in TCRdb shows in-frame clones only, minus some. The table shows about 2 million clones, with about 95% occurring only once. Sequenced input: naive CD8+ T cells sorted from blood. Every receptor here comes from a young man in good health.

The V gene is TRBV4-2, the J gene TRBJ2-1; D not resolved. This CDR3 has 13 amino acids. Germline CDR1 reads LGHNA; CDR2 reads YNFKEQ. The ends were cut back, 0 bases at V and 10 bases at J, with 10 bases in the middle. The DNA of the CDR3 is TGTGCCAGCAGCCAAGATTTGGGGTTGGAGCAGTTCTTC. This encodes CASSQDLGLEQFF.

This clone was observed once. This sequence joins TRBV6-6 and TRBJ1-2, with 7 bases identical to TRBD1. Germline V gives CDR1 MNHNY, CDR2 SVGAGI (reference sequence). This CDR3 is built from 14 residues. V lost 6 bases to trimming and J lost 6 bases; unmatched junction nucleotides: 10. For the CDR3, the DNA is TGTGCCAGCAGCGACAATCTCGGGACAGATGGCTACACCTTC. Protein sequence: CASSDNLGTDGYTF.

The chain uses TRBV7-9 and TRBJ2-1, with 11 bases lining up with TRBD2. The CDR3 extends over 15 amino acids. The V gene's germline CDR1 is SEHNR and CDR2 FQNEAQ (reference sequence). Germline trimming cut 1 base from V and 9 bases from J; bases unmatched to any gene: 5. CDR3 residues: CASSLVSGGAFEQFF. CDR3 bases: TGTGCCAGCAGCTTAGTTAGCGGGGGGGCCTTTGAGCAGTTCTTC.

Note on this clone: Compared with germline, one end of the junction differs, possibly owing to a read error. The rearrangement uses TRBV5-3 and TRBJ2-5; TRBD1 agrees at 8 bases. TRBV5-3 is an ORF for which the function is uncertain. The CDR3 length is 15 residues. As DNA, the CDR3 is TGTGCCAGCAGCTTTGGGACAGGATTCCAAGAGACCCAGTACTTC. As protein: CASSFGTGFQETQYF.

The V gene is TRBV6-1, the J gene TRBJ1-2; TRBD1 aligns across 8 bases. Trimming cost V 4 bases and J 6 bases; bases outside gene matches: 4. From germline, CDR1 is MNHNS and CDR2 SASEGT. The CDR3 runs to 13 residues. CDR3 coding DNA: TGTGCCAGCAGTGCGTTGGACAGGGATGGCTACACCTTC. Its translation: CASSALDRDGYTF.

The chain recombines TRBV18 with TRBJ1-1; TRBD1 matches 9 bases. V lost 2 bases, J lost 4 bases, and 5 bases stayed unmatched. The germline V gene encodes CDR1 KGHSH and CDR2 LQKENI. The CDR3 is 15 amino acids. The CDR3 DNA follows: TGTGCCAGCTCACCAAACAGGGGGCAGGGCACTGAAGCTTTCTTT. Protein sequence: CASSPNRGQGTEAFF.

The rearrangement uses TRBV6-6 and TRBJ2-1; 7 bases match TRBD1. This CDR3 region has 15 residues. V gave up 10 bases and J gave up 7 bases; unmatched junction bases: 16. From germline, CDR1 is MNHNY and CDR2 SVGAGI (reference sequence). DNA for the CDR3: TGTGCCACCTCAATCGGTCCAGGGGGTTTAAATGAGCAGTTCTTC. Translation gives CATSIGPGGLNEQFF.

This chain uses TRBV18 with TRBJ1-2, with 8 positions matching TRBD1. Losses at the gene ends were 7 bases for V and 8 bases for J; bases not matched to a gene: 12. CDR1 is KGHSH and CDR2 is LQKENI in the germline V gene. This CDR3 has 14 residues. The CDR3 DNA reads TGTGCCAGCTGGGTTGGACAGGGACCGCTAGGCTACACCTTC. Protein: CASWVGQGPLGYTF.

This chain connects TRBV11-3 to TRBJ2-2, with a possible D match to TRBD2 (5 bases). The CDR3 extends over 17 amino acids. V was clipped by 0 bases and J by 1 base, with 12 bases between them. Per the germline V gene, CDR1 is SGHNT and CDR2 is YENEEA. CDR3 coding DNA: TGTGCCAGCAGCTTAGATCCGGCACTAGAGAACACCGGGGAGCTGTTTTTT. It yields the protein CASSLDPALENTGELFF.

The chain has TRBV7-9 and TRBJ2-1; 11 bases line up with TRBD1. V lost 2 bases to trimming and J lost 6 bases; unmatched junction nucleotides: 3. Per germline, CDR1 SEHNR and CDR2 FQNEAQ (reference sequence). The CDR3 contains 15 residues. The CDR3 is CASSLIGTGGNEQFF. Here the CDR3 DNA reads TGTGCCAGCAGCTTAATTGGGACAGGGGGCAATGAGCAGTTCTTC.

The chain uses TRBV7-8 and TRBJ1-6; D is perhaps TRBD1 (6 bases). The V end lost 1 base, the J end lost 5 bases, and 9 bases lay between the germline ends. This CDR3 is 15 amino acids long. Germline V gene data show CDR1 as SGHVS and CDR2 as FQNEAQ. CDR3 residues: CASSLDRADNSPLHF. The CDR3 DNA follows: TGTGCCAGCAGCTTAGACAGGGCTGATAATTCACCCCTCCACTTT. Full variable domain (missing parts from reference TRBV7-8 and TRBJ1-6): GAGVSQSPRYKVAKRGQDVALRCDPISGHVSLFWYQQALGQGPEFLTYFQNEAQLDKSGLPSDRFFAERPEGSVSTLKIQRTQQEDSAVYLCASSLDRADNSPLHFGNGTRLTVT.

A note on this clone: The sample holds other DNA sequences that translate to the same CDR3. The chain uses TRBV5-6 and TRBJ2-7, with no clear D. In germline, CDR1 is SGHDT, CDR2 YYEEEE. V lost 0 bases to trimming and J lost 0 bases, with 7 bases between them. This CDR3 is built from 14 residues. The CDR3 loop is CASSLGSASYEQYF. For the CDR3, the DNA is TGTGCCAGCAGCTTGGGCAGCGCCTCCTACGAGCAGTACTTC.

Here the CDR3 reads CASSESESYEQYF. CDR3 coding DNA: TGCGCCAGCAGTGAGTCGGAGTCCTACGAGCAGTACTTC. The chain joins TRBV10-2 to TRBJ2-7; D gene unclear. Trimming shortened V by 0 bases and J by 1 base, and 4 bases separated the two germline ends. The germline CDR1 and CDR2 sequences are WSHSY and SAAADI. This CDR3 is built from 13 residues.

The CDR3 is CASSYFRGDPLGYTF. The CDR3 bases are TGTGCCAGCAGTTACTTCAGGGGGGATCCGCTTGGCTACACCTTC. V usage is TRBV27 and J usage is TRBJ1-2; TRBD1 aligns across 7 bases. Looked up from germline, CDR1 is MNHEY and CDR2 is SMNVEV (reference sequence). The V segment lost 4 bases and the J segment 7 bases; nucleotides outside the gene matches: 12. The CDR3 totals 15 residues.

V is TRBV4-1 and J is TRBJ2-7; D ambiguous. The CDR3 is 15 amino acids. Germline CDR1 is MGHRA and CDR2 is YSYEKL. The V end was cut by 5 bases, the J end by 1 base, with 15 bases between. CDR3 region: CASSEHSTPSYEQYF. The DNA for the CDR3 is TGCGCCAGCAGCGAACACTCGACTCCTTCCTACGAGCAGTACTTC.